Listed below are T cell receptor beta chains from one sample, sequenced in a study of vaccination and CD4 T cells after COVID-19. TCRdb ran MiXCR on the PCR reads and lists one entry per CDR3 protein. Of roughly 20,000 distinct CDR3 sequences listed, less than 40% are singletons. These receptors lack a known antigen. This material consisted of CD4+ T cells from blood, cultured in vitro, taken about 7 months after SARS-CoV-2 vaccination. The receptors stem from a human donor who had recovered from COVID-19. CDR3s include the opening cysteine and the closing phenylalanine or tryptophan. Fields, in order: D gene, clone size, V gene, J gene, CDR3 protein, CDR3 DNA. A D gene is named only where the DNA matches it firmly. Not every row has a clone size; where given, it reads once, few, many or a size class.

.	.	TRBV6-1	TRBJ2-1	CASSEVSTTGNEQFF	TGTGCCAGCAGTGAAGTCTCGACTACCGGCAATGAGCAGTTCTTC
.	.	TRBV28	TRBJ1-2	CATSTGSDSYGYTF	TGTGCCACGTCAACAGGGTCGGACAGCTATGGCTACACCTTC
.	.	TRBV7-3	TRBJ2-6	CASSFTGANVLTF	TGTGCCAGCAGCTTTACTGGAGCCAACGTCCTGACTTTC
.	once	TRBV2	TRBJ1-5	CASRDDRRTNQPQHF	TGTGCCAGCAGAGACGACAGGCGGACCAATCAGCCCCAGCATTTT
.	.	TRBV6-5	TRBJ2-1	CASSYGLASLKYNEQFF	TGTGCCAGCAGTTACGGGCTAGCGAGCCTTAAGTACAATGAGCAGTTCTTC
.	.	TRBV20-1	TRBJ2-6	CSASTRVSGANVLTF	TGCAGTGCTAGTACTCGGGTCTCTGGGGCCAACGTCCTGACTTTC
.	.	TRBV7-9	TRBJ2-1	CASSLIEPNEQFF	TGTGCCAGCAGCTTAATAGAACCCAATGAGCAGTTCTTT
.	few	TRBV7-9	TRBJ2-2	CASSLWTGGFGGELFF	TGTGCCAGCAGCCTCTGGACGGGGGGCTTTGGCGGGGAGCTGTTTTTT
TRBD2	.	TRBV20-1	TRBJ2-7	CSARARTSGSLDEQYF	TGCAGTGCTAGAGCAAGGACTAGCGGGAGCCTTGACGAGCAGTACTTC
TRBD2	few	TRBV7-9	TRBJ2-7	CASGGSETYEQYF	TGTGCCAGCGGCGGGAGCGAAACCTACGAGCAGTACTTC
TRBD1	few	TRBV29-1	TRBJ1-5	CSVEMDRVGNQPQHF	TGCAGCGTGGAGATGGACAGGGTTGGCAATCAGCCCCAGCATTTT
.	few	TRBV27	TRBJ2-7	CASSITGPPYEQYF	TGTGCCAGCAGTATCACAGGGCCCCCCTACGAGCAGTACTTC
TRBD1	.	TRBV19	TRBJ2-2	CAGQGTGELFF	TGTGCCGGACAGGGGACCGGGGAGCTGTTTTTT
.	.	TRBV27	TRBJ2-2	CASSLSPVTGELFF	TGTGCCAGCAGTTTATCCCCGGTCACCGGGGAGCTGTTTTTT
.	.	TRBV4-3	TRBJ1-1	CASSQEVRGTEAFF	TGCGCCAGCAGCCAAGAGGTTAGGGGAACTGAAGCTTTCTTT
TRBD1	.	TRBV20-1	TRBJ2-2	CSARTPPGQGARNTGELFF	TGCAGTGCTAGAACACCACCGGGACAGGGGGCGCGTAACACCGGGGAGCTGTTTTTT
.	few	TRBV20-1	TRBJ1-5	CSVLSGNQPQHF	TGCAGTGTTTTATCGGGCAATCAGCCCCAGCATTTT
.	.	TRBV6-1	TRBJ1-6	CASRGFRASSYNSPLHF	TGTGCCAGCCGAGGATTCAGGGCGAGCTCCTATAATTCACCCCTCCACTTT
.	.	TRBV12-2	TRBJ2-5	CASRLPAKKTQYF	TGTGCAAGTCGCTTACCGGCCAAGAAGACCCAGTACTTC
.	few	TRBV20-1	TRBJ2-7	CSAREGRTYEQYF	TGCAGTGCTAGAGAGGGTAGAACCTACGAGCAGTACTTC
TRBD2	.	TRBV6-2/TRBV6-3	TRBJ2-7	CASSSTGTSGDYEQYF	TGTGCCAGCAGTTCCACTGGGACTAGCGGGGACTACGAGCAGTACTTC
.	few	TRBV7-9	TRBJ2-3	CASSFRGPGDTQYF	TGTGCCAGCAGCTTTAGGGGTCCAGGAGATACGCAGTATTTT
TRBD1	.	TRBV19	TRBJ1-5	CASDRDRGKGRNQPQHF	TGTGCCAGCGACCGTGACAGGGGTAAGGGTAGAAATCAGCCCCAGCATTTT
.	few	TRBV20-1	TRBJ1-2	CSARDHRSYGYTF	TGCAGTGCTAGAGATCACAGGTCGTATGGCTACACCTTC